The present TCR beta chain was sequenced within a study of a mutant IDH1 vaccine in newly diagnosed glioma (dated by TCRdb to the early 2020s). About the investigation overall: Eight vaccinations were administered to patients in weeks 1, 3, 5, 7, 11, 15, 19 and 23, corresponding to visits V03 through V10. Vaccination began 4-6 weeks after radiotherapy alone, or alongside temozolomide cycles in the chemotherapy-containing groups. Of the approximately 33 treated patients, around 60% were male and 37.5% were female, and a mean age of roughly 40 years was recorded. Before enrollment, patients had received standard therapy of radiotherapy alone, temozolomide alone, or radiochemotherapy with temozolomide; most received the combination. Six visits were used for peripheral blood collection: V03 (baseline), V05, V07, V10, V12 and V13. Longitudinal TCRB deep sequencing was performed for some 25 treated patients wherever samples were available for exploratory analyses.

Read against the paper, the sample's time point label means: week 5, during vaccination. Every vaccine dose consisted of 300 ug of a 20-mer mutant IDH1 peptide in Montanide, administered subcutaneously together with topical imiquimod. Donors had newly diagnosed WHO grade 3 or 4 IDH1-mutant astrocytomas with loss of nuclear ATRX. The samples were drawn from NOA16, a multicentre, single-arm, open-label phase I trial in Germany that tested a mutant IDH1 peptide vaccine in humans for the first time. Genomic DNA for TCRB sequencing was extracted from EDTA blood using the DNeasy Blood and Tissue Kit. Libraries were made using the immunoSEQ multiplex PCR assay. Rearranged TCR beta chain sequences were amplified with the hsTCRB Kit following the manufacturer's protocol. Sequencing of TCRB libraries was carried out on an Illumina MiSeq. The authors' analysis ran thus. The kit vendor's proprietary platform handled demultiplexing, trimming and gene mapping. Sourced from immuneACCESS, this table was stored by TCRdb with only in-frame sequences that have V and J called. A share of the clones is absent; for the studies checked, an unresolved V gene accounts for under half, and the remainder has no known explanation. V and J calls plus clone size are reproduced from that table; the DNA served to infer D and trimming. The sample table lists approximately 25,000 clones, approximately 80% of them with a count of one. About 9.4% of the sample is in the top ten clones.

As regards this clone: No cognate antigen has been identified for it. No quality values exist for individual bases; no much larger clone is one base distant.

Study-wide findings and limitations: Immune responses induced by the vaccine were seen in 90% to 95% of patients across multiple MHC alleles. Changes in the top peripheral T cell clonotypes picked up by TCRB sequencing did not appear to be linked to pseudoprogression. The authors noted that analyses of patient blood samples could not be reproduced because of sample limitations. Selection of PBMC samples for TCRB deep sequencing was based on availability.

The germline V gene encodes CDR1 LNHNV and CDR2 YYDKDF (reference sequence). At the junction V is shortened by 2 bases and J by 4 bases; bases outside the gene matches: 7. Reading from cysteine to phenylalanine, the CDR3 counts 16 amino acids. Just CDR3 DNA is preserved here, 48 bases in frame from base 1. The clonotype originates from a man aged 40-55 years with glioma. The V and J segments used are TRBV15 and TRBJ1-4, with 7 middle bases fitting TRBD1. Sequences were derived from PBMCs, sampled from a glioma patient whose treatment included an IDH1 peptide vaccine. The DNA sequence follows: TGTGCCACCAGCAGATACAGGGGCTCGAATAATGAAAAACTGTTTTTT. Its protein reads: CATSRYRGSNNEKLFF.